These 21 T cell receptor beta chains were sequenced from one sample in a study of identical twins. TCRdb reanalysed the 5' RACE reads using MiXCR and keeps one entry per CDR3 protein. Of about 700,000 distinct CDR3 sequences listed, 8.5% to 9% are singletons. This sample also belongs to another study, concerning yellow fever vaccine responses in identical twins.

The material sequenced was PBMCs. These TCRs come from a woman younger than 30 in good health.

The V gene is TRBV5-1, the J gene TRBJ1-2; D unclear. The CDR3 has 14 amino acids. Germline CDR1 and CDR2: SGHRS and YFSETQ. V was trimmed by 2 bases and J by 7 bases, leaving 15 bases between them. The DNA for the CDR3 is TGCGCCAGCAGCTTTATACCTAAGGGAGCTGGCTACACCTTC. Translating it yields CASSFIPKGAGYTF. The full variable domain, its missing parts supplied by reference TRBV5-1 and TRBJ1-2, is KAGVTQTPRYLIKTRGQQVTLSCSPISGHRSVSWYQQTPGQGLQFLFEYFSETQRNKGNFPGRFSGRQFSNSRSEMNVSTLELGDSALYLCASSFIPKGAGYTFGSGTRLTVV.

The table lists this clonotype with a few counts. The genes are TRBV5-1 and TRBJ1-2; 7 nucleotides match TRBD1. From germline, CDR1 is SGHRS and CDR2 YFSETQ. With V trimmed by 2 bases and J by 1 base, 2 bases remained unmatched. This CDR3 comprises 14 residues. CDR3 nucleotides: TGCGCCAGCAGCTTACAGGGGCTTAACTATGGCTACACCTTC. Encoded protein: CASSLQGLNYGYTF.

This clonotype was recorded a few times. The CDR3: CASRRDRDNSPLHF. Written as DNA, the CDR3 is TGCGCCAGCAGAAGAGACAGGGACAATTCACCCCTCCACTTT. The V gene is TRBV5-1, the J gene TRBJ1-6; TRBD1 aligns across 7 bases. Trimming cost V 5 bases and J 7 bases; bases outside gene matches: 6. Germline lookup yields CDR1 SGHRS and CDR2 YFSETQ. The CDR3 contains 14 residues.

V gene TRBV12-3 or TRBV12-4 combines with J gene TRBJ2-1; TRBD2 aligns across 9 bases. The CDR3 is made up of 14 amino acids. The J segment lost 6 bases and the V segment lost 8 bases, leaving 8 bases of the junction unmatched. The CDR3 spells CASAGLASLNEQFF. The CDR3 DNA reads TGTGCCAGCGCTGGACTAGCGAGCCTCAATGAGCAGTTCTTC.

The rearrangement links TRBV5-6 to TRBJ1-5; tentatively, D is TRBD1 (5 bases). Germline V gene data show CDR1 as SGHDT and CDR2 as YYEEEE. CDR3 length: 15 amino acids. V lost 1 base to trimming and J lost 1 base, with 9 bases between them. This CDR3 is CASSLFQGSNQPQHF. CDR3 DNA sequence: TGTGCCAGCAGCTTGTTCCAGGGCAGCAATCAGCCCCAGCATTTT.

This chain uses TRBV7-6 with TRBJ2-4, with D unclear. Trimming stripped 1 base from V and 2 bases from J, with 6 bases between. CDR3 length: 14 residues. The germline V gene encodes CDR1 SGHVS and CDR2 FNYEAQ. The CDR3 loop is CASSLGTPKNIQYF. CDR3 DNA: TGTGCCAGCAGCTTAGGAACCCCCAAAAACATTCAGTACTTC.

This clonotype was observed a few times. V gene TRBV20-1 combines with J gene TRBJ2-7; D is undetermined. V lost 6 bases, J lost 0 bases, and 12 bases lay in between. The CDR3 consists of 13 residues. In germline, CDR1 is DFQATT, CDR2 SNEGSKA (reference sequence). CDR3 in DNA: TGCAGTGCCCTACCCGAAAACTCCTACGAGCAGTACTTC. Encoded protein: CSALPENSYEQYF.

V usage is TRBV18 and J usage is TRBJ2-7; no definite D call. Germline loops: CDR1 KGHSH, CDR2 LQKENI. V lost 2 bases and J lost 3, with 11 bases in between. CDR3 length equals 14 residues. The CDR3 nucleotides are TGTGCCAGCTCACCAATCAAGGGCTTCTACGAGCAGTACTTC. Translation gives CASSPIKGFYEQYF.

This clonotype was seen many times. The chain combines TRBV4-3 with TRBJ2-3; 11 bases map to TRBD2. Trimming cost V 2 bases and J 4 bases; bases outside gene matches: 5. The CDR3 has 16 residues. Looked up from germline, CDR1 is LGHNA and CDR2 is YSLEER. CDR3 nucleotide sequence: TGCGCCAGCAGCCAACAGACTAGCGGGATCTCAGATACGCAGTATTTT. Encoded protein: CASSQQTSGISDTQYF.

V and J are TRBV12-3 or TRBV12-4 and TRBJ2-1; no reliable D call. Trimming took 3 bases from V and 3 from J, leaving 12 bases between them. There are 15 residues in the CDR3. The CDR3 sequence is CASSLSPTLYNEQFF. CDR3 in DNA: TGTGCCAGCAGTTTGTCCCCTACCCTCTACAATGAGCAGTTCTTC.

The chain recombines TRBV11-2 with TRBJ2-7; D gene ambiguous. The V end was cut by 3 bases, the J end by 3 bases, with 12 bases between. From germline, CDR1 is SGHAT and CDR2 FQNNGV. The CDR3 totals 14 residues. The CDR3 sequence is CASSFEGSFYEQYF. The CDR3 DNA sequence: TGTGCCAGCAGCTTTGAAGGCAGTTTCTACGAGCAGTACTTC.

This clonotype has a count of ten or more. The CDR3 region has the DNA TGCAGCGTGGGACAGGGACTCGGCGAGCAGTACTTC. The encoded protein is CSVGQGLGEQYF. The chain carries TRBV29-1 and TRBJ2-7; TRBD1 matches at 9 bases. Unmatched junction bases numbered 6, after V lost 6 bases and J lost 6 bases. Germline V gene sequence: CDR1 SQVTM, CDR2 ANQGSEA. CDR3 size: 12 residues.

This clonotype was seen a handful of times. The J gene is TRBJ1-5, the V gene TRBV28; 12 bases fit TRBD1. Germline V CDR1 and CDR2: MDHEN, SYDVKM. The length of the CDR3 is 19 residues. The junction had 14 bases not matched to a gene; V was cut back by 6 bases and J by 2 bases. The CDR3 protein is CASRRLGTGGGMGNQPQHF. DNA for the CDR3: TGTGCCAGCAGGCGTCTAGGGACAGGGGGCGGAATGGGCAATCAGCCCCAGCATTTT.

This clonotype was seen a few times. V is TRBV29-1 and J is TRBJ2-2; D is undetermined. Trimming took 7 bases from V and 0 from J, leaving 15 bases between them. The CDR3 contains 15 residues. Germline CDR1 is SQVTM and CDR2 is ANQGSEA. This chain's CDR3 is CSAADGGTNTGELFF. CDR3 DNA sequence: TGCAGCGCCGCAGATGGCGGAACGAACACCGGGGAGCTGTTTTTT.

This clonotype appeared many times. V and J are TRBV20-1 and TRBJ1-5; D unclear. Trimming took off 3 bases at V and 0 bases at J, with 9 bases between the two ends. CDR1 is DFQATT and CDR2 is SNEGSKA in the germline V gene (reference sequence). The CDR3 sequence is 14 residues long. This CDR3 is CSASASYSNQPQHF. CDR3 nucleotides: TGCAGTGCTAGTGCCTCCTATAGCAATCAGCCCCAGCATTTT.

V is TRBV7-2 and J is TRBJ2-7; 7 nucleotides agree with TRBD2. This CDR3 is 15 amino acids long. The germline V gene has CDR1 SGHTA and CDR2 FQGNSA. Trimming cost V 0 bases and J 4 bases; bases outside gene matches: 6. The CDR3 sequence is CASSLAELAIYEQYF. The CDR3 bases are TGTGCCAGCAGCTTAGCTGAACTAGCGATTTACGAGCAGTACTTC.

The chain uses TRBV2 and TRBJ2-7, with TRBD1 matching 7 bases. Germline values: CDR1 SNHLY, CDR2 FYNNEI. J gave up 3 bases and V 6 bases, and 11 bases lay outside the gene matches. This CDR3 region has 15 residues. The CDR3 loop is CASRVSGAGGYEQYF. CDR3 nucleotides: TGTGCCAGCAGAGTATCCGGGGCAGGGGGCTACGAGCAGTACTTC.

The V and J genes are TRBV4-3 and TRBJ2-6; D uncertain. This CDR3 is 15 amino acids long. The germline CDR1 and CDR2 sequences are LGHNA and YSLEER. Between the trimmed V and J ends, which lost 1 base and 7 bases, there was a span of 11 bases. The CDR3 sequence is CASSQAQREANVLTF. In DNA form, the CDR3 reads TGCGCCAGCAGCCAAGCCCAAAGGGAAGCCAACGTCCTGACTTTC.

This clonotype showed up many times. The rearrangement uses TRBV20-1 and TRBJ2-7, with D perhaps TRBD2 (5 bases). Deletions cut 0 bases from V and 2 bases from J, with 14 bases between. Germline CDR1 and CDR2: DFQATT and SNEGSKA (reference sequence). The CDR3 sequence is 15 residues long. CDR3 in amino acids: CSARDQDGMPYEQYF. The DNA of the CDR3 is TGCAGTGCTAGAGATCAAGACGGGATGCCCTACGAGCAGTACTTC.

The chain uses TRBV6-5 and TRBJ2-1; D unclear. Trimming took off 4 bases at V and 9 bases at J, with 16 bases between the two ends. There are 14 residues in the CDR3. From germline, CDR1 is MNHEY and CDR2 SVGAGI. In DNA, the CDR3 is TGTGCCAGCAGTTCTGGTGGACGGTGGAGTGAGCAGTTCTTC. As protein: CASSSGGRWSEQFF.

Many counts were recorded for this clonotype. J is TRBJ1-5 and V is TRBV7-9; D is perhaps TRBD1 (5 bases). The V end lost 4 bases, the J end lost 0 bases, and 13 bases lay between the germline ends. The CDR3 is 16 amino acids. Germline lookup yields CDR1 SEHNR and CDR2 FQNEAQ (reference sequence). DNA for the CDR3: TGTGCCAGCAGCTCGACAGAAGAAGTTAGCAATCAGCCCCAGCATTTT. Translated, it gives CASSSTEEVSNQPQHF.